The sequence of this TCR beta chain was determined in a study of blood T cell repertoires in COVID-19. Study summary: COVID-19 samples, acute and convalescent, were from the United States, Italy and Spain. Sources were T cells, B-cell-depleted T cells, or PBMCs; the material itself was cDNA or gDNA.

Authors' analysis steps: Reference gene primer amplification gave nucleated cell count estimates. Profiling relied on immunoSEQ multiplex PCR, and the TCRdb table lists in-frame clones only, not all of them. V and J calls and clone size come straight from that table; D and trimming were deduced from the DNA. The repertoire consists of roughly 130,000 clones, with approximately 90% occurring once and the leading ten covering 2.5%. V lost 11 bases and J 4 bases, leaving 18 bases between the germline ends. The CDR3 runs to 13 residues. CDR1 is ENHRY and CDR2 is SYGVKD in the germline V gene. While infection was still active, Seattle patients were enrolled and then followed longitudinally.

The specimen sequenced was peripheral blood. This sequence joins TRBV10-3 and TRBJ2-7; D call uncertain. This sequence was found in a human donor with COVID-19, enrolled during active disease. The donor label of this sample is uncertain. In DNA form, the CDR3 reads TGTGCCCTCGGTGGGCAGTCGCCTTACGAGCAGTACTTC. Protein sequence: CALGGQSPYEQYF.